Each of the 9 T cell receptor beta chains below was sequenced from the same sample in a study of shared clonotypes between healthy human individuals. The naive CD8 fraction comprised CD45RO-negative cells positively selected for CCR7 and excluded terminally differentiated effector memory CD45RA+ cells. Some clones are missing from TCRdb's copy, which holds only in-frame ones; the method was immunoSEQ multiplex PCR. The sample holds about 2.1 million clones, 93% seen once. The sequencing sample was made of naive CD8+ T cells from PBMCs. All receptors come from a man aged 18 to 30 in good health. Some clones in this sample may be carry-over from other donors' samples.

The chain links TRBV7-9 to TRBJ2-5, with D uncertain. V shed 1 base and J shed 7 bases, with 7 bases lying between them. CDR1 SEHNR and CDR2 FQNEAQ come from the germline V gene (reference sequence). This CDR3 has 12 residues. CDR3 residues: CASSLGSGTQYF. In nucleotides, the CDR3 is TGTGCCAGCAGCTTAGGGTCTGGGACCCAGTACTTC.

This sequence joins TRBV19 and TRBJ2-7; TRBD1 aligns across 9 bases. The CDR3 is 15 amino acids. Germline CDR1 reads LNHDA; CDR2 reads SQIVND (reference sequence). V lost 4 bases and J lost 4; bases outside the gene matches: 8. In DNA, the CDR3 is TGTGCCAGTAGTAACCCGGGACAGGGCGCGTACGAGCAGTACTTC. Translating gives CASSNPGQGAYEQYF.

The rearrangement joins TRBV7-9 to TRBJ2-2; TRBD2 aligns across 7 bases. CDR1 is SEHNR, CDR2 FQNEAQ, per germline (reference sequence). The CDR3 runs to 17 residues. Unmatched junction bases numbered 8, after V lost 2 bases and J lost 2 bases. The CDR3 DNA sequence: TGTGCCAGCAGCTTACCTAGCGTAGCGGGCAACACCGGGGAGCTGTTTTTT. Protein product: CASSLPSVAGNTGELFF. The full variable domain, with the rest looked up from reference TRBV7-9 and TRBJ2-2, is DTGVSQNPRHKITKRGQNVTFRCDPISEHNRLYWYRQTLGQGPEFLTYFQNEAQLEKSRLLSDRFSAERPKGSFSTLEIQRTEQGDSAMYLCASSLPSVAGNTGELFFGEGSRLTVL.

To note about this clone: This sample includes further DNA sequences coding for the same CDR3. The V call is TRBV9, the J call TRBJ2-7; possibly TRBD2 for D (6 bases). V was clipped by 0 bases and J by 0 bases, with 13 bases between them. Germline values: CDR1 SGDLS, CDR2 YYNGEE. The CDR3 sequence is 16 residues long. The DNA of the CDR3 is TGTGCCAGCAGCGTAGCCGGGACTGGGGGCTCCTACGAGCAGTACTTC. Its protein product is CASSVAGTGGSYEQYF.

Concerning this clone: This CDR3 is also generated by other DNA sequences in the sample. This chain connects TRBV27 to TRBJ1-1; D is perhaps TRBD1 (5 bases). Germline assignment: CDR1 MNHEY and CDR2 SMNVEV (reference sequence). The CDR3 spans 13 residues. Trimming removed 0 bases from V and 8 bases from J, with 10 bases in between. CDR3 sequence: CASSLSGAPEAFF. The DNA for the CDR3 is TGTGCCAGCAGTTTATCAGGGGCGCCAGAAGCTTTCTTT.

The sample holds one count of this clone. V and J are TRBV11-2 and TRBJ2-7, with 9 positions matching TRBD2. Germline-derived CDR1 and CDR2 are SGHAT and FQNNGV. There are 18 residues in the CDR3. The J segment lost 3 bases and the V segment lost 4 bases, leaving 16 bases of the junction unmatched. CDR3 DNA: TGTGCCAGCAGCTCGGACGTGGACATAGCGGGAGCGGTCTACGAGCAGTACTTC. This translates into CASSSDVDIAGAVYEQYF.

The chain employs TRBV5-1 and TRBJ2-7; D gene uncertain. The CDR3 has 15 amino acids. V shed 0 bases and J shed 0 bases, with 10 bases lying between them. CDR1 and CDR2 from the germline V gene are SGHRS and YFSETQ. The CDR3: CASSLGLGSSYEQYF. The DNA for the CDR3 is TGCGCCAGCAGCTTGGGGTTGGGTAGCTCCTACGAGCAGTACTTC.

With respect to this clone: The same CDR3 is also encoded by other DNA sequences in this sample. The chain is built from TRBV25-1 and TRBJ2-5, with D unresolved. V lost 8 bases and J 2 bases, leaving 3 bases between the germline ends. CDR1 and CDR2 from the germline V gene are MGHDK and SYGVNS. CDR3 length: 10 residues. Here the CDR3 reads CASRQETQYF. CDR3 DNA sequence: TGTGCCAGCCGACAAGAGACCCAGTACTTC.

The V gene is TRBV9, the J gene TRBJ1-1, with D uncertain. Germline-derived CDR1 and CDR2 are SGDLS and YYNGEE. Trimming shortened V by 0 bases and J by 1 base, and 10 bases separated the two germline ends. This CDR3 contains 15 residues. The CDR3 region has the DNA TGTGCCAGCAGCGTAGGGAGTACGCCGAACACTGAAGCTTTCTTT. Translation gives CASSVGSTPNTEAFF.